These 27 T cell receptor beta chains share one sample of origin, sequenced in a study of cytotoxic CD8 clonotypes in ibrutinib-treated CLL. TCRdb's copy holds only in-frame clones and misses some; the assay was immunoSEQ multiplex PCR. The data hold 120,000 to 150,000 clones, with approximately 80% observed a single time. The specimen comprised PBMCs, sampled after 12 months of ibrutinib treatment. The receptors originated from a human donor with chronic lymphocytic leukemia.

The rearrangement joins TRBV16 to TRBJ2-2, with 9 bases that match TRBD1. The germline V gene encodes CDR1 KGHSY and CDR2 FQNENV. This CDR3 is built from 17 residues. Losses at the gene ends were 0 bases for V and 13 bases for J; bases not matched to a gene: 15. CDR3: CASSQSRLGQGYRGLFF. The CDR3, as DNA: TGTGCCAGCAGCCAATCACGACTTGGACAGGGGTACAGAGGGCTGTTTTTT.

This clone has only one observation. The chain recombines TRBV7-9 with TRBJ2-1; D might be TRBD1 (5 bases). The V gene lost 1 base and the J gene lost 3 bases, with 10 bases spanning the gap. The CDR3 is 15 residues long. From germline, CDR1 is SEHNR and CDR2 FQNEAQ (reference sequence). CDR3 residues: CASSLEGLVYNEQFF. In DNA form, the CDR3 reads TGTGCCAGCAGCTTAGAGGGGCTAGTCTACAATGAGCAGTTCTTC. The full variable domain, with the rest looked up from reference TRBV7-9 and TRBJ2-1, is DTGVSQNPRHKITKRGQNVTFRCDPISEHNRLYWYRQTLGQGPEFLTYFQNEAQLEKSRLLSDRFSAERPKGSFSTLEIQRTEQGDSAMYLCASSLEGLVYNEQFFGPGTRLTVL.

V usage is TRBV7-9 and J usage is TRBJ2-7; TRBD1 matches at 9 bases. J gave up 5 bases and V 5 bases, and 7 bases lay outside the gene matches. The CDR3 length is 14 residues. CDR1 is SEHNR, CDR2 FQNEAQ, per germline (reference sequence). The CDR3 DNA reads as TGTGCCAGCAGCGTGACAGGGGGTTCCGACGAGCAGTACTTC. This encodes CASSVTGGSDEQYF. Complete variable domain (other parts from reference TRBV7-9 and TRBJ2-7): DTGVSQNPRHKITKRGQNVTFRCDPISEHNRLYWYRQTLGQGPEFLTYFQNEAQLEKSRLLSDRFSAERPKGSFSTLEIQRTEQGDSAMYLCASSVTGGSDEQYFGPGTRLTVT.

V and J are TRBV4-3 and TRBJ2-5; unclear D gene. V gave up 2 bases and J gave up 5 bases, with 12 bases separating them. CDR1 and CDR2 from the germline V gene are LGHNA and YSLEER. The CDR3 length is 14 residues. The chain's CDR3 is CASSQWAKSETQYF. The CDR3 DNA reads TGCGCCAGCAGCCAATGGGCCAAATCGGAGACCCAGTACTTC.

The rearrangement links TRBV18 to TRBJ2-5; TRBD2 aligns across 15 bases. The CDR3 contains 16 residues. V was pared by 0 bases and J by 5 bases, with 1 base of the junction left unmatched. Germline V gives CDR1 KGHSH, CDR2 LQKENI. The CDR3 protein is CASSPPGLAGGETQYF. CDR3 DNA sequence: TGTGCCAGCTCACCACCCGGACTAGCGGGGGGGGAGACCCAGTACTTC.

This clone has a handful of counts. The chain has TRBV7-9 and TRBJ2-5, with unresolved D. Per germline, CDR1 SEHNR and CDR2 FQNEAQ (reference sequence). V gave up 1 base and J gave up 1 base, with 16 bases separating them. This CDR3 has 17 amino acids. The CDR3 DNA follows: TGTGCCAGCAGCTTAGAGGCAGGCACCCCCCTCCAAGAGACCCAGTACTTC. Translating gives CASSLEAGTPLQETQYF. Full variable domain (missing parts from reference TRBV7-9 and TRBJ2-5): DTGVSQNPRHKITKRGQNVTFRCDPISEHNRLYWYRQTLGQGPEFLTYFQNEAQLEKSRLLSDRFSAERPKGSFSTLEIQRTEQGDSAMYLCASSLEAGTPLQETQYFGPGTRLLVL.

This sequence joins TRBV6-5 and TRBJ2-7; D call uncertain. The CDR3 covers 14 residues. Germline V gives CDR1 MNHEY, CDR2 SVGAGI. The V gene lost 0 bases and the J gene lost 3 bases, with 9 bases spanning the gap. The CDR3: CASSYSFRSYEQYF. The CDR3 nucleotides read TGTGCCAGCAGTTACTCGTTCCGGAGCTACGAGCAGTACTTC.

The rearrangement uses TRBV27 and TRBJ1-3; no reliable D call. This CDR3 region has 15 residues. CDR1 and CDR2 from the germline V gene are MNHEY and SMNVEV (reference sequence). Between the trimmed V and J ends, which lost 0 bases and 0 bases, there was a span of 6 bases. DNA of the CDR3: TGTGCCAGCAGTTTATCATCAGTCTCTGGAAACACCATATATTTT. Translation gives CASSLSSVSGNTIYF.

The chain has TRBV14 and TRBJ2-1, with D uncertain. Germline CDR1 and CDR2: SGHDN and FVKESK. This CDR3 is 17 amino acids long. V was cut by 1 base and J by 0 bases, with 13 bases left in between. The CDR3 nucleotides read TGTGCCAGCAGCCAAGGAGAAGGGTCCAGCTCCTACAATGAGCAGTTCTTC. This codes for CASSQGEGSSSYNEQFF.

This chain connects TRBV7-9 to TRBJ2-3; a weak D match, TRBD2 (7 bases). CDR1 and CDR2 (germline): SEHNR, FQNEAQ (reference sequence). V shed 3 bases and J shed 3 bases, with 19 bases lying between them. This CDR3 has 17 residues. This CDR3 reads CASSFFSGGSLTDTQYF. In DNA, the CDR3 is TGTGCCAGCAGCTTCTTTTCGGGGGGCAGTTTAACAGATACGCAGTATTTT.

V gene TRBV4-2 combines with J gene TRBJ2-3; TRBD1 aligns across 7 bases. CDR3 size: 15 residues. J was trimmed by 3 bases and V by 2 bases; bases with no gene match: 5. Germline CDR1 and CDR2: LGHNA and YNFKEQ. The CDR3 nucleotides are TGTGCCAGCAGCCAACCACCGGGACAGACAGATACGCAGTATTTT. Translated, it gives CASSQPPGQTDTQYF.

The chain links TRBV9 to TRBJ2-2, with 7 bases lining up with TRBD1. This CDR3 contains 16 residues. Germline-derived CDR1 and CDR2 are SGDLS and YYNGEE. Germline trimming cut 4 bases from V and 3 bases from J; bases unmatched to any gene: 9. The CDR3 here is CASSINRDRHTGELFF. The CDR3 region has the DNA TGTGCCAGCAGCATAAACCGGGACAGACACACCGGGGAGCTGTTTTTT.

The genes are TRBV28 and TRBJ2-7; tentatively, D is TRBD1 or TRBD2 (5 bases each). CDR3 length equals 13 residues. From germline, CDR1 is MDHEN and CDR2 SYDVKM. With 6 bases removed from V and 3 bases from J, the gap between germline ends came to 12 bases. The CDR3 is CASRAGTNYEQYF. CDR3 in DNA: TGTGCCAGCAGAGCAGGGACCAACTACGAGCAGTACTTC.

In this sample, this clone turned up many times. The J gene is TRBJ2-5, the V gene TRBV18, with a weak D call TRBD2 (6 bases). Germline CDR1 reads KGHSH; CDR2 reads LQKENI. The CDR3 sequence is 14 residues long. V lost 0 bases to trimming and J lost 2 bases, with 7 bases between them. The CDR3 DNA sequence: TGTGCCAGCTCACCACCTGCGGGACAAGAGACCCAGTACTTC. Its protein product is CASSPPAGQETQYF.

This sequence joins TRBV2 and TRBJ2-7; the match to TRBD1 covers 7 bases. Germline trimming cut 9 bases from V and 7 bases from J; bases unmatched to any gene: 6. The CDR3 has 11 amino acids. Per the germline V gene, CDR1 is SNHLY and CDR2 is FYNNEI. CDR3 DNA: TGTGCCAGAAGGACAGGCGAGGAGCAGTACTTC. Its protein product is CARRTGEEQYF. The whole variable domain, remainder taken from reference TRBV2 and TRBJ2-7, is EPEVTQTPSHQVTQMGQEVILRCVPISNHLYFYWYRQILGQKVEFLVSFYNNEISEKSEIFDDQFSVERPDGSNFTLKIRSTKLEDSAMYFCARRTGEEQYFGPGTRLTVT.

The CDR3 DNA follows: TGCGCCAGCAGCCCGAGTGAGTACGAGCAGTACTTC. It is translated as CASSPSEYEQYF. V usage is TRBV5-1 and J usage is TRBJ2-7; D not certain. This CDR3 is built from 12 residues. In germline, CDR1 is SGHRS, CDR2 YFSETQ. V dropped 4 bases and J dropped 4 bases, with 9 bases sitting between them.

The gene calls are TRBV9 and TRBJ2-1, with TRBD2 matching 9 bases. Germline loops: CDR1 SGDLS, CDR2 YYNGEE. With 4 bases clipped from V and 3 bases from J, the junction kept 5 bases outside the gene matches. The CDR3 extends over 15 amino acids. CDR3 loop: CASSRGLANYNEQFF. The CDR3 region has the DNA TGTGCCAGCAGCCGGGGACTAGCCAACTACAATGAGCAGTTCTTC.

This chain joins TRBV28 and TRBJ2-7, with 11 bases aligning to TRBD2. The CDR3 is made up of 12 amino acids. Trimming cost V 9 bases and J 5 bases; bases outside gene matches: 3. The germline gives CDR1 MDHEN, CDR2 SYDVKM. Here the CDR3 reads CASLAGGNEQYF. The CDR3 DNA follows: TGTGCCAGTCTAGCGGGAGGCAACGAGCAGTACTTC.

This chain uses TRBV4-1 with TRBJ2-3, with D possibly matching TRBD2 (5 bases). With 0 bases removed from V and 2 bases from J, the gap between germline ends came to 12 bases. The CDR3 sequence is 16 residues long. Germline V lookup: CDR1 MGHRA, CDR2 YSYEKL. The CDR3: CASSQERAEFTDTQYF. CDR3 in DNA: TGCGCCAGCAGCCAAGAGCGAGCGGAGTTCACAGATACGCAGTATTTT.

This chain links TRBV10-3 with TRBJ1-4; a weak D match, TRBD1 (5 bases). Germline V gene lookup returns CDR1 ENHRY and CDR2 SYGVKD. The CDR3 totals 12 residues. V was trimmed by 10 bases and J by 5 bases, leaving 11 bases between them. CDR3 nucleotide sequence: TGTGCCACCTCGGACAAGAATGAAAAACTGTTTTTT. It translates to CATSDKNEKLFF.

V is TRBV7-2 and J is TRBJ2-1, with 10 bases identical to TRBD2. The V segment lost 6 bases and the J segment 3 bases; nucleotides outside the gene matches: 8. In germline, CDR1 is SGHTA, CDR2 FQGNSA. The CDR3 has 16 amino acids. This chain's CDR3 is CASRDNSGGNYNEQFF. CDR3 sequence (DNA): TGTGCCAGCAGGGACAATAGCGGGGGGAACTACAATGAGCAGTTCTTC. Using reference TRBV7-2 and TRBJ2-1 for the parts outside the CDR3, the full variable domain is GAGVSQSPSNKVTEKGKDVELRCDPISGHTALYWYRQSLGQGLEFLIYFQGNSAPDKSGLPSDRFSAERTGGSVSTLTIQRTQQEDSAVYLCASRDNSGGNYNEQFFGPGTRLTVL.

The chain has TRBV28 and TRBJ1-1; weak D call: TRBD1 (5 bases). Trimming removed 8 bases at V and 0 bases at J, with 10 bases between. The germline V gene has CDR1 MDHEN and CDR2 SYDVKM. The CDR3 loop spans 13 amino acids. CDR3 sequence (DNA): TGTGCCAGCGGTAGGGGACTGAACACTGAAGCTTTCTTT. Translation: CASGRGLNTEAFF.

This chain joins TRBV28 and TRBJ2-2; TRBD2 matches at 12 bases. The CDR3 spans 19 residues. The V gene's germline CDR1 is MDHEN and CDR2 SYDVKM. J was trimmed by 1 base and V by 4 bases; bases with no gene match: 10. The CDR3 DNA sequence: TGTGCCAGCAGTTACGGACTAGCGGGATATCTGGTGAACACCGGGGAGCTGTTTTTT. Translating gives CASSYGLAGYLVNTGELFF.

V is TRBV10-3 and J is TRBJ1-2; no clear D gene. V lost 8 bases to trimming and J lost 4 bases, with 14 bases between them. The CDR3 consists of 13 residues. Germline V gives CDR1 ENHRY, CDR2 SYGVKD. CDR3 coding DNA: TGTGCCATCGACCCGGGTTTTGGCTATGGCTACACCTTC. Translating gives CAIDPGFGYGYTF.

The V gene is TRBV13, the J gene TRBJ2-5; D is perhaps TRBD1 (6 bases). The CDR3 length is 15 residues. CDR1 is PRHDT and CDR2 is FYEKMQ in the germline V gene (reference sequence). V was clipped by 5 bases and J by 3 bases, with 16 bases between them. The CDR3 nucleotides read TGTGCCAGCAGCCCCCGCACCTACAGGGAAGAGACCCAGTACTTC. Amino acids: CASSPRTYREETQYF.

This rearrangement joins TRBV11-3 to TRBJ2-5, with D uncertain. There are 16 residues in the CDR3. Trimming shortened V by 0 bases and J by 2 bases, and 13 bases separated the two germline ends. Germline CDR1 is SGHNT and CDR2 is YENEEA. This CDR3 is CASSLDLGSNQETQYF. The CDR3 region has the DNA TGTGCCAGCAGCTTAGATCTGGGCAGCAATCAAGAGACCCAGTACTTC.

CDR3 in amino acids: CASSWAWNTGELFF. For the CDR3, the DNA is TGTGCCAGCAGCTGGGCATGGAACACCGGGGAGCTGTTTTTT. The chain links TRBV5-6 to TRBJ2-2; D gene uncertain. The CDR3 is 14 residues long. V was cut by 3 bases and J by 1 base, with 7 bases left in between. CDR1 SGHDT and CDR2 YYEEEE come from the germline V gene.